Listed here are 15 T cell receptor beta chains from one sample, sequenced in a study of Ad26.COV2.S vaccination and SARS-CoV-2 variants. TCRdb's copy holds only in-frame clones and misses some; the assay was immunoSEQ multiplex PCR. Here the sample spans about 440,000 clones, around 90% being singletons. Treatment denoted: 15 to 20 received Ad26.COV2.S at low or high dose, single or two shots; 5 received placebo; per-sample allocation not given. Specimen acquisition occurred on day 63 following the initial vaccine or placebo injection. Sequencing was performed on peripheral blood, taken in a trial of Ad26.COV2.S vaccine versus placebo. The receptors originated from a person aged 18-60 years who received the Ad26.COV2.S COVID-19 vaccine or a placebo.

The rearrangement links TRBV5-1 to TRBJ2-3; D is ambiguous. The germline V gene encodes CDR1 SGHRS and CDR2 YFSETQ. Trimming removed 4 bases at V and 3 bases at J, with 6 bases between. This CDR3 has 12 amino acids. CDR3 residues: CASSSLTDTQYF. The CDR3 nucleotides are TGCGCCAGCAGCAGCCTGACAGATACGCAGTATTTT.

This clone was detected once. V is TRBV29-1 and J is TRBJ2-3; D is perhaps TRBD1 (5 bases). The CDR3 is 16 amino acids. Germline lookup yields CDR1 SQVTM and CDR2 ANQGSEA. Trimming removed 0 bases at V and 3 bases at J, with 16 bases between. The CDR3 here is CSVEDRQGMRTDTQYF. CDR3 bases: TGCAGCGTTGAAGATCGCCAGGGAATGCGGACAGATACGCAGTATTTT.

This chain uses TRBV4-2 with TRBJ2-7, with 9 positions matching TRBD1. CDR1 and CDR2 (germline): LGHNA, YNFKEQ. V dropped 5 bases and J dropped 2; count of bases not matched to a gene: 10. This CDR3 has 16 amino acids. CDR3 coding DNA: TGTGCCAGCAGCACCATGGGACAGGGAATCCCCTACGAGCAGTACTTC. Residues: CASSTMGQGIPYEQYF.

The chain is built from TRBV13 and TRBJ2-7; the match to TRBD2 covers 8 bases. The CDR3 spans 15 residues. The junction had 10 bases not matched to a gene; V was cut back by 5 bases and J by 4 bases. The V gene's germline CDR1 is PRHDT and CDR2 FYEKMQ (reference sequence). CDR3 in amino acids: CASSQGGLDSYEQYF. CDR3 in DNA: TGTGCCAGCAGCCAAGGGGGACTAGACTCATACGAGCAGTACTTC.

The chain couples TRBV18 to TRBJ1-1, with a tentative D call TRBD1 (5 bases). V was pared by 5 bases and J by 2 bases, with 12 bases between. CDR1 and CDR2 (germline): KGHSH, LQKENI. The CDR3 is 14 residues long. In DNA, the CDR3 is TGTGCCAGCTCAATAGGAGGGACTAACACTGAAGCTTTCTTT. This encodes CASSIGGTNTEAFF.

The chain uses TRBV19 and TRBJ2-7, with TRBD1 matching 7 bases. V lost 7 bases, J lost 7 bases, and 13 bases stayed unmatched. Germline values: CDR1 LNHDA, CDR2 SQIVND (reference sequence). The CDR3 contains 14 residues. CDR3 in amino acids: CASTPDRASGEQYF. CDR3 DNA: TGTGCCAGTACCCCAGACAGGGCCTCGGGAGAGCAGTACTTC.

This chain connects TRBV6-5 to TRBJ1-6; no clear D gene. Trimming removed 6 bases from V and 0 bases from J, with 9 bases in between. Germline CDR1 reads MNHEY; CDR2 reads SVGAGI. The CDR3 loop spans 15 amino acids. Here the CDR3 DNA reads TGTGCCAGCAGGCGAGGAAGCTCCTATAATTCACCCCTCCACTTT. Its translation is CASRRGSSYNSPLHF.

The chain recombines TRBV4-2 with TRBJ1-1, with D unclear. V was pared by 0 bases and J by 9 bases, with 14 bases between. Germline V gives CDR1 LGHNA, CDR2 YNFKEQ. CDR3 length equals 14 residues. The CDR3 loop reads CASSQDVAEGKAFF. CDR3 nucleotide sequence: TGTGCCAGCAGCCAAGATGTGGCCGAAGGGAAAGCTTTCTTT.

The chain recombines TRBV3-1 (or the pseudogene TRBV3-2) with TRBJ1-5; 8 bases are shared with TRBD1. V shed 6 bases and J 0 bases; nucleotides not matched to a gene: 22. Germline values: CDR1 LGHDT, CDR2 YNNKEL (reference sequence). The CDR3 spans 21 residues. CDR3 in DNA: TGTGCCAGCAGATTCCCTTCCCCCCCCGACAGGGGCCTATATAGCAATCAGCCCCAGCATTTT. This codes for CASRFPSPPDRGLYSNQPQHF.

The gene calls are TRBV7-9 and TRBJ1-6; tentatively, D is TRBD1 (6 bases). Trimming took 5 bases from V and 5 from J, leaving 16 bases between them. The CDR3 length is 16 residues. CDR1 is SEHNR and CDR2 is FQNEAQ in the germline V gene (reference sequence). The CDR3: CASSPLTGVDNSPLHF. For the CDR3, the DNA is TGTGCCAGCAGCCCTTTGACAGGAGTCGATAATTCACCCCTCCACTTT.

The chain has TRBV21-1 and TRBJ1-1. TRBV21-1 is shown as a pseudogene. The CDR3 totals 15 residues. CDR3 loop: CARIQGRGAYTEAFF. CDR3 bases: TGTGCCAGAATACAGGGGAGGGGGGCCTACACTGAAGCTTTCTTT.

The gene calls are TRBV4-2 and TRBJ2-7; TRBD1 matches at 9 bases. The CDR3 consists of 16 residues. Germline CDR1 and CDR2: LGHNA and YNFKEQ. V dropped 0 bases and J dropped 3; count of bases not matched to a gene: 6. The CDR3 region is CASSQELSDRGYEQYF. CDR3 in DNA: TGTGCCAGCAGCCAAGAATTATCGGACAGGGGCTACGAGCAGTACTTC.

The rearrangement joins TRBV5-6 to TRBJ1-3; no clear D gene. Trimming left V 0 bases short and J 2 bases short, with 6 bases between. Germline loops: CDR1 SGHDT, CDR2 YYEEEE. The CDR3 sequence is 14 residues long. The CDR3 DNA reads as TGTGCCAGCAGCTTGGGCCAGACTGGAAACACCATATATTTT. Its protein product is CASSLGQTGNTIYF.

The genes are TRBV14 and TRBJ2-1; TRBD2 matches 8 bases. J gave up 10 bases and V 3 bases, and 11 bases lay outside the gene matches. This CDR3 has 15 residues. Germline-derived CDR1 and CDR2 are SGHDN and FVKESK. CDR3: CASSQHRATSVEQFF. CDR3 sequence (DNA): TGTGCCAGCAGCCAGCACAGGGCGACTAGCGTAGAGCAGTTCTTC.

The J gene is TRBJ2-7, the V gene TRBV6-2 or TRBV6-3, with 9 bases lining up with TRBD1. Germline V gene lookup returns CDR1 MNHEY and CDR2 SVGEGT. The CDR3 is 18 amino acids. V was clipped by 0 bases and J by 4 bases; unmatched bases: 13. Here the CDR3 reads CASSYSQQSYRGRYEQYF. The CDR3 DNA reads TGTGCCAGCAGTTACTCCCAACAAAGCTACAGGGGGCGATACGAGCAGTACTTC.